There are a few counts of the clone carrying this TCR beta chain. Its antigen is currently unknown. These data come from a study of T cell repertoires in cytomegalovirus infection. Germline assignment: CDR1 DFQATT and CDR2 SNEGSKA (reference sequence). V lost 5 bases, J lost 4 bases, and 3 bases stayed unmatched. This CDR3 comprises 13 residues. One entry per CDR3 protein, called by TCRdb with MiXCR from the reads. Of about 770,000 distinct CDR3 sequences listed, roughly 29% are singletons. The material was cultured CD8+ T cells from PBMCs, obtained from culture after CMV antigen stimulation. This chain uses TRBV20-1 with TRBJ1-4; 8 positions agree with TRBD1. The sequence came from a human donor in good health (CMV status not recorded). Some clones in this sample may be carry-over from other donors' samples. In DNA, the CDR3 is TGCAGTGCTCCAGGGGGCGGTAATGAAAAACTGTTTTTT. The encoded protein is CSAPGGGNEKLFF.